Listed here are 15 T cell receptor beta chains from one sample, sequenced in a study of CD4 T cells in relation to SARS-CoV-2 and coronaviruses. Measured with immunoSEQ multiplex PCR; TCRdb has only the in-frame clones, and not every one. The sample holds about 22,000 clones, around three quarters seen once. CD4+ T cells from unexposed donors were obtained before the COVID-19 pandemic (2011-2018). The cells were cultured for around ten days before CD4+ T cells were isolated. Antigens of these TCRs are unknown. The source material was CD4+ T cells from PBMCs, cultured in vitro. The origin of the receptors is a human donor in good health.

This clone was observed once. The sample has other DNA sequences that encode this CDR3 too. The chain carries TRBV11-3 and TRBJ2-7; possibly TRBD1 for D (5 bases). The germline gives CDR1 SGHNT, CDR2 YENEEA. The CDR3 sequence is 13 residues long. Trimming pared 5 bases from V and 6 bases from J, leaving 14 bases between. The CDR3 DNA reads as TGTGCCAGCAGCACCCGACAAGGGGCCGAGCAGTACTTC. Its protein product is CASSTRQGAEQYF.

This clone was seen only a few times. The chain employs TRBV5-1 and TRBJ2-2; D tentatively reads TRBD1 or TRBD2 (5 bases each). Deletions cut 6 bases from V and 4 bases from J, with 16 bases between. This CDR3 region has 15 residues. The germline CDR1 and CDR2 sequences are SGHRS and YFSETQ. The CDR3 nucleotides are TGCGCCAGCACCCCGCCTGGGACGGGCACCGGGGAGCTGTTTTTT. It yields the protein CASTPPGTGTGELFF.

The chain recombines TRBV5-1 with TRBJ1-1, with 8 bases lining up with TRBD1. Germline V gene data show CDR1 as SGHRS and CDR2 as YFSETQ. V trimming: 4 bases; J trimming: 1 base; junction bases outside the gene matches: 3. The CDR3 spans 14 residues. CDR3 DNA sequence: TGCGCCAGCAGCCTGACAGGGGCGAACACTGAAGCTTTCTTT. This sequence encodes CASSLTGANTEAFF.

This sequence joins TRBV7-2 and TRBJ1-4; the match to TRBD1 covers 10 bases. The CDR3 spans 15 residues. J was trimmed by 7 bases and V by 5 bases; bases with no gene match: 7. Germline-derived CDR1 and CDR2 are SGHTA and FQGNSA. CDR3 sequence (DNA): TGTGCCAGCAGCCCCCGGGACAGGGGTAGTGAAAAACTGTTTTTT. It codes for CASSPRDRGSEKLFF.

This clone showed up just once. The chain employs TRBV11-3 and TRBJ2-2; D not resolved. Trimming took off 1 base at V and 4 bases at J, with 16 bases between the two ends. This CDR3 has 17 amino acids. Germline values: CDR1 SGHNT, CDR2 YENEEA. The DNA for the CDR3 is TGTGCCAGCAGCTTAGCCGAGAGGACGGTGGGCACCGGGGAGCTGTTTTTT. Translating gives CASSLAERTVGTGELFF.

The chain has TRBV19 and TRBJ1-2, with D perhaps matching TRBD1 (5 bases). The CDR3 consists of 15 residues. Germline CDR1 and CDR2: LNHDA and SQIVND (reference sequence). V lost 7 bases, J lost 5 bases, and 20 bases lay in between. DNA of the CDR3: TGTGCCAGTACCTTAGGACGGGACTATCATTATGGCTACACCTTC. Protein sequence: CASTLGRDYHYGYTF.

CDR3 in amino acids: CSARPDRVEYF. The CDR3 DNA is TGCAGTGCTAGACCCGACAGGGTAGAGTACTTC. The genes are TRBV20-1 and TRBJ2-5; 7 bases align to TRBD1. V was clipped by 2 bases and J by 12 bases; unmatched bases: 6. CDR3 length: 11 amino acids. Germline lookup yields CDR1 DFQATT and CDR2 SNEGSKA (reference sequence).

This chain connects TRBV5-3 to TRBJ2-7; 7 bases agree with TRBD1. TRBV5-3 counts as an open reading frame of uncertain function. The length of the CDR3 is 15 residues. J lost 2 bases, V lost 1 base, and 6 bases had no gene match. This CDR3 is CARSLSRDRTYEQYF. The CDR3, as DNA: TGTGCCAGAAGCTTGTCCAGGGACAGAACCTACGAGCAGTACTTC.

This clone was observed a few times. The CDR3, as DNA: TGTGCCAGCAGTTTTTTCCCCGCCCGGGGAAATAGCAATCAGCCCCAGCATTTT. This sequence encodes CASSFFPARGNSNQPQHF. The V gene is TRBV27, the J gene TRBJ1-5; D is unresolved. Germline CDR1 and CDR2: MNHEY and SMNVEV (reference sequence). The V end lost 3 bases, the J end lost 0 bases, and 18 bases lay between the germline ends. This CDR3 comprises 18 residues.

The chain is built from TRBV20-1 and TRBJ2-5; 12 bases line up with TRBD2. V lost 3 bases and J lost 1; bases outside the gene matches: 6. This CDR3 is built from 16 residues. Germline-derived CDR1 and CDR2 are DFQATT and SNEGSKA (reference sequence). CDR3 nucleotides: TGCAGTGCTAGTGTTAGGGGACTAGCGGGCCAAGAGACCCAGTACTTC. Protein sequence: CSASVRGLAGQETQYF.

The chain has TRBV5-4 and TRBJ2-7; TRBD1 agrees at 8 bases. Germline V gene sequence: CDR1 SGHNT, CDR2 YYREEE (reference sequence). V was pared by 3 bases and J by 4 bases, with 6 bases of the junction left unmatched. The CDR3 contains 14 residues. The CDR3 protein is CASSSDRGRYEQYF. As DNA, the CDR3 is TGTGCCAGCAGCTCCGACAGGGGTCGGTACGAGCAGTACTTC.

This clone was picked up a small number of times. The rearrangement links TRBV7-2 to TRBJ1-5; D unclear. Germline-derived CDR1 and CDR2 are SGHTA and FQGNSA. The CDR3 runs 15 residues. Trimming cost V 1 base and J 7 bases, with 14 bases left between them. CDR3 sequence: CASSLVSVAGQPQHF. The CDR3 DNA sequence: TGTGCCAGCAGCTTAGTATCGGTGGCGGGGCAGCCCCAGCATTTT.

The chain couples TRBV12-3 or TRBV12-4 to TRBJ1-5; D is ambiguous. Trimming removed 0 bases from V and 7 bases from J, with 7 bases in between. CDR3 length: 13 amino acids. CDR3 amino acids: CASSLAGGQPQHF. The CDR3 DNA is TGTGCCAGCAGTTTAGCAGGAGGCCAGCCCCAGCATTTT.

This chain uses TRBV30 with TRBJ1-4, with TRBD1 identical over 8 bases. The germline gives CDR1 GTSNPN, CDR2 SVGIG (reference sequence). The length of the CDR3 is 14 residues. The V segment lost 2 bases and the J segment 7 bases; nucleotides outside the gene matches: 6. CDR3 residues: CAWSQDRVGEKLFF. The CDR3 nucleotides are TGTGCCTGGAGTCAGGACAGGGTGGGTGAAAAACTGTTTTTT.

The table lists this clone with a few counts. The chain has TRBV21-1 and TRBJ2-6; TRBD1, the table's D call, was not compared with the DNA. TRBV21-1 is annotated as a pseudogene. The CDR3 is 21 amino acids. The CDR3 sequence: CASSTTQGGTGVREGANVLTF. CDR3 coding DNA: TGTGCCAGCAGCACTACCCAGGGCGGGACAGGGGTTCGGGAAGGGGCCAACGTCCTGACTTTC.